These 24 T cell receptor beta chains were all obtained from the same sample, sequenced in a study of naive and memory T cell subsets. Findings and limits, study-wide: A few larger clonotypes appeared in naive repertoires, especially CD8, possibly memory cells re-expressing CD45RA.

These receptors' targets are unknown. Both TRBC1 and TRBC2 were covered by a beta constant-region primer of two equimolar oligonucleotides. Nested alpha and beta constant-region primers with the SP2 primer drove four PCR rounds on ligated cDNA. TCRdb passed the UMI-ligation and nested PCR reads through MiXCR, listing each CDR3 protein once. This table holds over 80,000 distinct CDR3 sequences, approximately 11% found once. Input material: naive CD4+ T cells from blood. These receptors came from a human donor in good health.

The chain recombines TRBV28 with TRBJ1-5, with D maybe TRBD1 (5 bases). The V gene lost 5 bases and the J gene lost 2 bases, with 25 bases spanning the gap. CDR3 size: 19 residues. Germline CDR1 reads MDHEN; CDR2 reads SYDVKM. CDR3 sequence reads: CASSETDSLWGDGNQPQHF. Written as DNA, the CDR3 is TGTGCCAGCAGTGAGACTGACAGTCTCTGGGGTGACGGCAATCAGCCCCAGCATTTT.

V is TRBV7-2 and J is TRBJ1-1, with D possibly being TRBD1 (6 bases). The V gene lost 5 bases and the J gene lost 1 base, with 20 bases spanning the gap. The CDR3 totals 17 residues. In germline, CDR1 is SGHTA, CDR2 FQGNSA. CDR3 in DNA: TGTGCCAGCAGCCCCCCGGGGGCCAGGGGCCCGAACACTGAAGCTTTCTTT. Translation: CASSPPGARGPNTEAFF.

The CDR3 DNA is TGTGCCAGCAGCTTATTTCTAGAAAGAACGAACACCGGGGAGCTGTTTTTT. It specifies CASSLFLERTNTGELFF. The chain combines TRBV7-3 with TRBJ2-2; D remains ambiguous. CDR1 is SGHTA and CDR2 is FQGTGA in the germline V gene. This CDR3 contains 17 residues. The V end was cut by 2 bases, the J end by 0 bases, with 13 bases between.

This clonotype appeared many times. The rearrangement uses TRBV18 and TRBJ2-7; D tentatively reads TRBD1 or TRBD2 (5 bases each). The germline gives CDR1 KGHSH, CDR2 LQKENI. V was pared by 2 bases and J by 3 bases, with 14 bases between. This CDR3 region has 15 residues. The CDR3 region is CASSPGARGYYEQYF. The CDR3 DNA reads as TGTGCCAGCTCACCAGGCGCGAGGGGTTACTACGAGCAGTACTTC.

This sequence joins TRBV14 and TRBJ2-7; no clear D gene. V was pared by 2 bases and J by 6 bases, with 11 bases between. The germline CDR1 and CDR2 sequences are SGHDN and FVKESK. The CDR3 extends over 13 amino acids. CDR3 DNA: TGTGCCAGCAGCCAACTCTCCGTCAGCGAGCAGTACTTC. Amino acids: CASSQLSVSEQYF.

V gene TRBV19 combines with J gene TRBJ2-7, with 9 bases lining up with TRBD2. The CDR3 runs to 13 residues. V lost 5 bases to trimming and J lost 2 bases; unmatched junction nucleotides: 1. The germline CDR1 and CDR2 sequences are LNHDA and SQIVND (reference sequence). The CDR3 bases are TGTGCCAGTAGTCTAGCGGGACCCTACGAGCAGTACTTC. Translation gives CASSLAGPYEQYF.

The V gene is TRBV28, the J gene TRBJ1-1; no definite D call. CDR1 and CDR2 (germline): MDHEN, SYDVKM. Deletions cut 5 bases from V and 0 bases from J, with 19 bases between. The CDR3 covers 17 residues. CDR3 in DNA: TGTGCCAGCAGTCCCGGCCCGGACGCCACCATGAACACTGAAGCTTTCTTT. Translation: CASSPGPDATMNTEAFF.

This clonotype was recorded a few times. J is TRBJ1-2 and V is TRBV20-1; D is ambiguous. This CDR3 spans 13 amino acids. Germline V gene sequence: CDR1 DFQATT, CDR2 SNEGSKA (reference sequence). Trimming removed 6 bases from V and 4 bases from J, with 15 bases in between. As DNA, the CDR3 is TGCAGTGCAATCATACGTAGAGGCTATGGCTACACCTTC. It codes for CSAIIRRGYGYTF.

This chain joins TRBV11-3 and TRBJ2-1; unclear D gene. CDR1 and CDR2 from the germline V gene are SGHNT and YENEEA. The CDR3 is 13 amino acids. V lost 2 bases and J lost 5, with 7 bases in between. CDR3 DNA sequence: TGTGCCAGCAGCTTATCAGCGAACAATGAGCAGTTCTTC. Its protein is CASSLSANNEQFF. Supplemented by reference TRBV11-3 and TRBJ2-1, the full variable domain reads EAGVVQSPRYKIIEKKQPVAFWCNPISGHNTLYWYLQNLGQGPELLIRYENEEAVDDSQLPKDRFSAERLKGVDSTLKIQPAELGDSAVYLCASSLSANNEQFFGPGTRLTVL.

This clonotype showed up many times. The rearrangement joins TRBV27 to TRBJ2-7; 7 nucleotides agree with TRBD1. CDR1 MNHEY and CDR2 SMNVEV come from the germline V gene (reference sequence). V shed 3 bases, J shed 2 bases, and the junction held 7 bases outside the gene matches. This CDR3 is built from 15 residues. The CDR3 reads CASSFLGQPAYEQYF. In nucleotides, the CDR3 is TGTGCCAGCAGTTTTTTGGGACAGCCCGCCTACGAGCAGTACTTC.

The chain is built from TRBV30 and TRBJ2-2; D remains ambiguous. Deletions cut 0 bases from V and 7 bases from J, with 6 bases between. The CDR3 is made up of 12 amino acids. Germline values: CDR1 GTSNPN, CDR2 SVGIG (reference sequence). This chain's CDR3 is CAWSVSVGELFF. CDR3 sequence (DNA): TGTGCCTGGAGTGTATCGGTCGGGGAGCTGTTTTTT.

This clonotype was recorded many times. The chain is built from TRBV7-2 and TRBJ2-5; no definite D call. The CDR3 consists of 13 residues. Germline loops: CDR1 SGHTA, CDR2 FQGNSA. V gave up 5 bases and J gave up 1 base, with 8 bases separating them. CDR3 in amino acids: CASSRALQETQYF. The CDR3 nucleotides are TGTGCCAGCAGCCGGGCCCTCCAAGAGACCCAGTACTTC.

This clonotype was counted between two and nine times. The rearrangement uses TRBV28 and TRBJ1-2; tentative D call: TRBD1 (6 bases). The CDR3 runs 15 residues. Germline lookup yields CDR1 MDHEN and CDR2 SYDVKM. V was clipped by 4 bases and J by 2 bases, with 14 bases between them. CDR3 loop: CASSSPGGTNYGYTF. The CDR3 nucleotides read TGTGCCAGCAGTTCTCCGGGGGGCACCAACTATGGCTACACCTTC.

This clonotype has only a few counts. The chain carries TRBV3-1 and TRBJ2-1; no clear D. Trimming removed 1 base from V and 3 bases from J, with 1 base in between. This CDR3 comprises 12 residues. CDR1 and CDR2 from the germline V gene are LGHDT and YNNKEL (reference sequence). For the CDR3, the DNA is TGTGCCAGCAGCCAAGTCTACAATGAGCAGTTCTTC. Amino acid sequence: CASSQVYNEQFF.

This clonotype was detected only a few times. The rearrangement joins TRBV20-1 to TRBJ1-1; possible D gene TRBD1, 5 bases. V lost 4 bases to trimming and J lost 0 bases, with 12 bases between them. The CDR3 covers 14 residues. Germline assignment: CDR1 DFQATT and CDR2 SNEGSKA (reference sequence). This CDR3 reads CSAIIYRMNTEAFF. CDR3 coding DNA: TGCAGTGCTATAATTTACAGGATGAACACTGAAGCTTTCTTT.

The chain uses TRBV12-3 or TRBV12-4 and TRBJ1-4; a weak D match, TRBD1 (5 bases). The CDR3 length is 14 residues. The V end lost 6 bases, the J end lost 3 bases, and 11 bases lay between the germline ends. CDR3 amino acids: CASSGWGANEKLFF. The CDR3 nucleotides are TGTGCCAGCAGCGGGTGGGGGGCTAATGAAAAACTGTTTTTT.

The chain couples TRBV10-3 to TRBJ2-7, with D perhaps matching TRBD1 (5 bases). Germline CDR1 is ENHRY and CDR2 is SYGVKD. The CDR3 totals 16 residues. V was pared by 4 bases and J by 0 bases, with 16 bases between. The CDR3 DNA reads TGTGCCATCAGTGGACCGACGGACAAGCTCTCCTACGAGCAGTACTTC. Its protein is CAISGPTDKLSYEQYF.

At least ten counts were recorded for this clonotype. This chain joins TRBV28 and TRBJ2-1; 7 nucleotides line up with TRBD1. CDR3 length: 15 amino acids. V shed 3 bases and J 4 bases; nucleotides not matched to a gene: 6. CDR1 and CDR2 (germline): MDHEN, SYDVKM. CDR3 sequence (DNA): TGTGCCAGCAGTTTGAGGGGGCCACCTTACAATGAGCAGTTCTTC. It translates to CASSLRGPPYNEQFF.

This clonotype was found many times. The chain has TRBV7-2 and TRBJ1-1; perhaps TRBD1 as D (6 bases). V was clipped by 6 bases and J by 0 bases, with 8 bases between them. The V gene's germline CDR1 is SGHTA and CDR2 FQGNSA. The CDR3 extends over 13 amino acids. CDR3: CASSQGMNTEAFF. In nucleotides, the CDR3 is TGTGCCAGCAGTCAGGGGATGAACACTGAAGCTTTCTTT. Full variable domain (missing parts from reference TRBV7-2 and TRBJ1-1): GAGVSQSPSNKVTEKGKDVELRCDPISGHTALYWYRQSLGQGLEFLIYFQGNSAPDKSGLPSDRFSAERTGGSVSTLTIQRTQQEDSAVYLCASSQGMNTEAFFGQGTRLTVV.

Regarding this clonotype: Lacking the conserved final phenylalanine or tryptophan, this CDR3 likely reflects a read error. The rearrangement joins TRBV2 to TRBJ2-3; the D gene could be TRBD1 or TRBD2 (5 bases each). The germline V gene encodes CDR1 SNHLY and CDR2 FYNNEI. This CDR3 spans 15 amino acids. The germline V and J ends were trimmed by 7 bases and 3 bases, with 17 bases remaining between them. This CDR3 is CASNHGTLVTDTQYY. The CDR3, as DNA: TGTGCCAGCAACCACGGGACCCTGGTAACAGATACGCAGTATTAT.

The gene calls are TRBV12-3 or TRBV12-4 and TRBJ2-1, with a tentative D call TRBD2 (5 bases). The germline V and J ends were trimmed by 4 bases and 2 bases, with 12 bases remaining between them. The CDR3 is made up of 15 amino acids. DNA of the CDR3: TGTGCCAGCAGTTCTTTCGAGAGGGCCTACAATGAGCAGTTCTTC. Translating it yields CASSSFERAYNEQFF.

The chain joins TRBV28 to TRBJ2-3, with TRBD2 as a possible D gene (5 bases). V shed 8 bases and J shed 0 bases, with 15 bases lying between them. Germline V lookup: CDR1 MDHEN, CDR2 SYDVKM. The CDR3 runs 15 residues. CDR3 bases: TGTGCCAGCCGGGATGGCAGTCTAAGCACAGATACGCAGTATTTT. Amino acid sequence: CASRDGSLSTDTQYF.

This clonotype was observed at least ten times. The rearrangement uses TRBV27 and TRBJ2-7, with 8 bases that match TRBD2. This CDR3 comprises 16 residues. V shed 8 bases and J 8 bases; nucleotides not matched to a gene: 20. Germline V lookup: CDR1 MNHEY, CDR2 SMNVEV (reference sequence). CDR3 protein: CASRYVREGQVLKQYF. The CDR3 DNA reads TGTGCCAGCCGTTATGTCCGGGAGGGCCAAGTCCTCAAGCAGTACTTC.

The CDR3 coding sequence is TGCGCCAGCAGCTTGGACAGGTTCGAGCAGTACTTC. Translation gives CASSLDRFEQYF. The chain carries TRBV5-1 and TRBJ2-7, with TRBD1 as a possible D gene (5 bases). V was cut by 0 bases and J by 6 bases, with 7 bases left in between. Germline assignment: CDR1 SGHRS and CDR2 YFSETQ. CDR3 size: 12 residues.